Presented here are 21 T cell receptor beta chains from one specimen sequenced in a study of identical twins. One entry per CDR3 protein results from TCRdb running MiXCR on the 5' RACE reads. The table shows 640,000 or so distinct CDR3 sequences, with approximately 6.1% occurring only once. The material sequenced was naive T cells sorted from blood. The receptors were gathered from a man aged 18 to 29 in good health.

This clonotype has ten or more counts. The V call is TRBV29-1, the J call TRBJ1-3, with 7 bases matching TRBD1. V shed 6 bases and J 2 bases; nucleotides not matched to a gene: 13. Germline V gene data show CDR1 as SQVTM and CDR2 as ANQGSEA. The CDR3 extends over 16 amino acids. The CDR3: CSVKKPGTAPGNTIYF. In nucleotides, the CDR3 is TGCAGCGTCAAAAAACCCGGGACAGCACCTGGAAACACCATATATTTT.

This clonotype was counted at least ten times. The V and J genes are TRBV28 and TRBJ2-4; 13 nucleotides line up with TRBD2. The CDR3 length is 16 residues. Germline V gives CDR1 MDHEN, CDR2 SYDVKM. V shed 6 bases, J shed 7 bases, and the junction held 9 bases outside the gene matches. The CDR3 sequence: CASSSPGLAGLNIQYF. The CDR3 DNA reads TGTGCCAGCAGCTCCCCGGGACTAGCGGGATTGAACATTCAGTACTTC.

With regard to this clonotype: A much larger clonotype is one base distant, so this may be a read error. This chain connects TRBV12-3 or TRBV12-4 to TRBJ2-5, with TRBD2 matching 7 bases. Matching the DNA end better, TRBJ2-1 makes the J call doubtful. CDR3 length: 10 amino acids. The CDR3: CASGGETQFF. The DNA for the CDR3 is TGTGCCAGCGGGGGGGAGACCCAGTTCTTC.

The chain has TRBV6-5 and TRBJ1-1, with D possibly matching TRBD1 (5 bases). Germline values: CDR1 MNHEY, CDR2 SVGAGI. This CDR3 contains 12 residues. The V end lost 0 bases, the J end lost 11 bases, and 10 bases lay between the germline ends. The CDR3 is CASSYSGDEAFF. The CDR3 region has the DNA TGTGCCAGCAGTTACTCGGGGGATGAGGCTTTCTTT.

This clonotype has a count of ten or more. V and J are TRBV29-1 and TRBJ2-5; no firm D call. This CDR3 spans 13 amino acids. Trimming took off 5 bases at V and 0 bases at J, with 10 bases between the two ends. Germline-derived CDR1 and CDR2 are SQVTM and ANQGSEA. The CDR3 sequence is CSVREPNQETQYF. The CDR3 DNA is TGCAGCGTTAGGGAACCTAACCAAGAGACCCAGTACTTC.

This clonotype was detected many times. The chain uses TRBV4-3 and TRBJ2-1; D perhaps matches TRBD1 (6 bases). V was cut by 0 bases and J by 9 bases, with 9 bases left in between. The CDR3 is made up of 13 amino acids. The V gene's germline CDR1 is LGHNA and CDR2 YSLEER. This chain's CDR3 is CASSQEDRTEQFF. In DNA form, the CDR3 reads TGCGCCAGCAGCCAAGAAGACAGGACTGAGCAGTTCTTC.

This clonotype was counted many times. The CDR3 sequence: CASSSGFDLAGETQYF. CDR3 nucleotides: TGTGCCAGCAGCTCCGGATTCGACCTAGCGGGAGAGACCCAGTACTTC. V usage is TRBV7-8 and J usage is TRBJ2-5, with 8 positions matching TRBD2. J gave up 4 bases and V 4 bases, and 11 bases lay outside the gene matches. This CDR3 has 16 residues. Germline V lookup: CDR1 SGHVS, CDR2 FQNEAQ.

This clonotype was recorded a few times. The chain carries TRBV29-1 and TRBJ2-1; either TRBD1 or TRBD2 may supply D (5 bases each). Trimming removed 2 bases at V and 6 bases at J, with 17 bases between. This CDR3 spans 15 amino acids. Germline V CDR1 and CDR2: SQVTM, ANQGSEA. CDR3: CSVESWTFEGNEQFF. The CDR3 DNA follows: TGCAGCGTTGAAAGTTGGACATTTGAGGGCAATGAGCAGTTCTTC.

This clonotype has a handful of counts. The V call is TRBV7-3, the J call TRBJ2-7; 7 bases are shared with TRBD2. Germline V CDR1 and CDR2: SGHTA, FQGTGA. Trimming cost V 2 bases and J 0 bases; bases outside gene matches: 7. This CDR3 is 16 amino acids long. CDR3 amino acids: CASSLPAAGDSYEQYF. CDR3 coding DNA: TGTGCCAGCAGCTTACCCGCGGCGGGGGACTCCTACGAGCAGTACTTC.

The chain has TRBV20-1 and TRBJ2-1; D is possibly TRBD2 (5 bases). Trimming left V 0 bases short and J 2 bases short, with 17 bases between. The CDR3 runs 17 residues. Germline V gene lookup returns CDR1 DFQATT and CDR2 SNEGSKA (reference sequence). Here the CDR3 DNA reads TGCAGTGCTAGAGATCCCCAAACTAGTGTCGCCTACAATGAGCAGTTCTTC. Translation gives CSARDPQTSVAYNEQFF.

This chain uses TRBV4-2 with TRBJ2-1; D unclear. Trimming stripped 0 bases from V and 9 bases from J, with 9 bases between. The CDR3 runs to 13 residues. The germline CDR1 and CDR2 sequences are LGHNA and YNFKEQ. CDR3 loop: CASSQDFALEQFF. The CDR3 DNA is TGTGCCAGCAGCCAAGACTTTGCGCTTGAGCAGTTCTTC.

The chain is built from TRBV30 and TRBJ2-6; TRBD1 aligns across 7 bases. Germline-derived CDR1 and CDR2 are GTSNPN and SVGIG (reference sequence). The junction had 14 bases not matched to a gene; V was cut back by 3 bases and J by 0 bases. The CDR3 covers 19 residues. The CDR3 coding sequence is TGTGCCTGGAGCAGATCGGGACAGACAATCCTCTCTGGGGCCAACGTCCTGACTTTC. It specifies CAWSRSGQTILSGANVLTF.

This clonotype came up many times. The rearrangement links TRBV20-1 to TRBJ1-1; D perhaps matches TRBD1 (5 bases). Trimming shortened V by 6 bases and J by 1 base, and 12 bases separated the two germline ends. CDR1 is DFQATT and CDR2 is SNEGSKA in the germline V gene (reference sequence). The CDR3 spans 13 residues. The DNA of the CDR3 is TGCAGTGCGAGGGGTCAACCGAACACTGAAGCTTTCTTT. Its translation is CSARGQPNTEAFF.

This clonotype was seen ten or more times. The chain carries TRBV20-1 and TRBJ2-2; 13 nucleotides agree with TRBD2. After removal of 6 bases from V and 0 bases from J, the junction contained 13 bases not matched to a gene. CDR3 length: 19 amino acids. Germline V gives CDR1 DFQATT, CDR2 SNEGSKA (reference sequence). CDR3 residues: CSADKGGTSGKANTGELFF. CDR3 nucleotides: TGCAGTGCGGATAAGGGTGGGACTAGCGGGAAAGCGAACACCGGGGAGCTGTTTTTT.

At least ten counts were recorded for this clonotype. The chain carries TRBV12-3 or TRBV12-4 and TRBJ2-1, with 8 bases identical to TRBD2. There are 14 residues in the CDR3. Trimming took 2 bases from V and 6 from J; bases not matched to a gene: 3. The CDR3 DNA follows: TGTGCCAGCAGTTTACAAGCGGGAGTCAATGAGCAGTTCTTC. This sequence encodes CASSLQAGVNEQFF.

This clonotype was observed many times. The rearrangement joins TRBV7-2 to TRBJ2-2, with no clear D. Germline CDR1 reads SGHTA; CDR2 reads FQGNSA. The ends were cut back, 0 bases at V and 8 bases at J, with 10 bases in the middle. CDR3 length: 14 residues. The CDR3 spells CASSLAGPVGELFF. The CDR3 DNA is TGTGCCAGCAGCTTAGCTGGGCCAGTTGGGGAGCTGTTTTTT.

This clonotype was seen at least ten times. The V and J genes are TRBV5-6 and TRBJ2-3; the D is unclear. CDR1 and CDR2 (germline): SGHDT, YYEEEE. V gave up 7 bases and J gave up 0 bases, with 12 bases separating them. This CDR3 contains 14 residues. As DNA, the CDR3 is TGTGCCAGCCTGACCAAAACTAGCACAGATACGCAGTATTTT. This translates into CASLTKTSTDTQYF. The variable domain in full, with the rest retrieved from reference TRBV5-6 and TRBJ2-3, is DAGVTQSPTHLIKTRGQQVTLRCSPKSGHDTVSWYQQALGQGPQFIFQYYEEEERQRGNFPDRFSGHQFPNYSSELNVNALLLGDSALYLCASLTKTSTDTQYFGPGTRLTVL.

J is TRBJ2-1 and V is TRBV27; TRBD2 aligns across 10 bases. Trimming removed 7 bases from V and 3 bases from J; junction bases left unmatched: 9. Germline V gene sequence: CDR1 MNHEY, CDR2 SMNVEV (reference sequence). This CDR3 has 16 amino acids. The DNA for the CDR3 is TGTGCCAGCATCCCCTTAGGACTAGCGGACTACAATGAGCAGTTCTTC. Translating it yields CASIPLGLADYNEQFF.

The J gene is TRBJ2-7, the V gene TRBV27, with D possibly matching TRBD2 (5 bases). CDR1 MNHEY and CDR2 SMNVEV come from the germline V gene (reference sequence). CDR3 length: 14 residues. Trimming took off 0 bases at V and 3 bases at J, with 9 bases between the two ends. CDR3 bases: TGTGCCAGCAGTTTATCAGGACTGAACTACGAGCAGTACTTC. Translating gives CASSLSGLNYEQYF.

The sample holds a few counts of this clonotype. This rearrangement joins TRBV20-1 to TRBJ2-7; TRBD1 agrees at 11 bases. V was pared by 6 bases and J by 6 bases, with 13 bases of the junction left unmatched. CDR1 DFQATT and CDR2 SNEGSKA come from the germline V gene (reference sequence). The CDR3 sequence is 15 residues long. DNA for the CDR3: TGCAGTGCACCACTTTTGGACAGGGGGCGCGGCGAGCAGTACTTC. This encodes CSAPLLDRGRGEQYF.

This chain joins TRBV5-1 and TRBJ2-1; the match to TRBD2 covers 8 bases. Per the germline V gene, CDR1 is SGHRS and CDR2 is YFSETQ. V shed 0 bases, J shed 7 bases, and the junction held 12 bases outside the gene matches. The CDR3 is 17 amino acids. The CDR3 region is CASSLGVPGGPGNEQFF. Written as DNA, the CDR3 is TGCGCCAGCAGCTTGGGGGTACCGGGAGGGCCGGGGAATGAGCAGTTCTTC.